One and the same sample provided the 12 T cell receptor beta chains below, sequenced in a study of siplizumab effects on memory and regulatory T cells. Clones were sequenced by immunoSEQ multiplex PCR, and TCRdb holds only the in-frame ones, with some missing. The table includes 87,000 or so clones, just under 90% detected once. The sequenced material came from CD4+ T cells sorted from blood. These receptors all stem from a human donor in good health.

The rearrangement links TRBV4-3 to TRBJ2-1; perhaps TRBD1 as D (5 bases). Per the germline V gene, CDR1 is LGHNA and CDR2 is YSLEER. Trimming stripped 0 bases from V and 1 base from J, with 7 bases between. This CDR3 spans 15 amino acids. The CDR3 spells CASSQDRGSYNEQFF. CDR3 nucleotides: TGCGCCAGCAGCCAAGATAGGGGTTCCTACAATGAGCAGTTCTTC.

The V call is TRBV6-6, the J call TRBJ2-1; 14 bases agree with TRBD2. With V trimmed by 6 bases and J by 9 bases, 4 bases remained unmatched. CDR1 is MNHNY and CDR2 is SVGAGI in the germline V gene (reference sequence). The CDR3 totals 14 residues. CDR3 loop: CASRGLAGDFEQFF. The CDR3 DNA sequence: TGTGCCAGCAGGGGACTAGCGGGAGATTTTGAGCAGTTCTTC.

The V and J genes are TRBV29-1 and TRBJ1-1; TRBD1 might be the D (5 bases). Germline values: CDR1 SQVTM, CDR2 ANQGSEA. This CDR3 region has 13 residues. Trimming took 6 bases from V and 0 from J, leaving 11 bases between them. The CDR3 region has the DNA TGCAGCGTATCGGGACGTATGAACACTGAAGCTTTCTTT. Encoded protein: CSVSGRMNTEAFF.

This chain links TRBV6-6 with TRBJ2-1; tentatively, D is TRBD2 (5 bases). Trimming took off 4 bases at V and 0 bases at J, with 7 bases between the two ends. This CDR3 contains 14 residues. CDR1 is MNHNY, CDR2 SVGAGI, per germline (reference sequence). In nucleotides, the CDR3 is TGTGCCAGCAGTTCCCGGGGCTCCTACAATGAGCAGTTCTTC. Translation: CASSSRGSYNEQFF.

This chain joins TRBV7-6 and TRBJ2-2; TRBD1 might be the D (6 bases). CDR3 size: 15 residues. Germline V gene lookup returns CDR1 SGHVS and CDR2 FNYEAQ. Between the trimmed V and J ends, which lost 6 bases and 5 bases, there was a span of 16 bases. This CDR3 reads CASRNVEGVTGELFF. DNA of the CDR3: TGTGCCAGCAGGAACGTAGAGGGGGTAACCGGGGAGCTGTTTTTT.

The chain recombines TRBV2 with TRBJ1-3; D gene ambiguous. This CDR3 contains 16 residues. Germline V gene lookup returns CDR1 SNHLY and CDR2 FYNNEI. Trimming took 7 bases from V and 0 from J, leaving 16 bases between them. The CDR3 here is CASKWRTDDSGNTIYF. CDR3 nucleotides: TGTGCCAGCAAGTGGCGGACCGACGACTCTGGAAACACCATATATTTT. Supplemented by reference TRBV2 and TRBJ1-3, the full variable domain reads EPEVTQTPSHQVTQMGQEVILRCVPISNHLYFYWYRQILGQKVEFLVSFYNNEISEKSEIFDDQFSVERPDGSNFTLKIRSTKLEDSAMYFCASKWRTDDSGNTIYFGEGSWLTVV.

J is TRBJ2-6 and V is TRBV5-4; 7 bases line up with TRBD1. J was trimmed by 4 bases and V by 3 bases; bases with no gene match: 4. The CDR3 contains 15 residues. The V gene's germline CDR1 is SGHNT and CDR2 YYREEE (reference sequence). CDR3 nucleotides: TGTGCCAGCAGCTCACAGGGGACAGGGGCCAACGTCCTGACTTTC. Translating it yields CASSSQGTGANVLTF.

V and J are TRBV5-1 and TRBJ2-3, with 7 bases fitting TRBD1. The trim removed 5 bases at V and 0 bases at J, leaving 6 bases unmatched. From germline, CDR1 is SGHRS and CDR2 YFSETQ. This CDR3 comprises 15 residues. DNA of the CDR3: TGCGCCAGCAGAGTGGACAGGTTAAGCACAGATACGCAGTATTTT. Its protein is CASRVDRLSTDTQYF. The whole variable domain, remainder taken from reference TRBV5-1 and TRBJ2-3, is KAGVTQTPRYLIKTRGQQVTLSCSPISGHRSVSWYQQTPGQGLQFLFEYFSETQRNKGNFPGRFSGRQFSNSRSEMNVSTLELGDSALYLCASRVDRLSTDTQYFGPGTRLTVL.

The sample holds one count of this clone. V is TRBV10-3 and J is TRBJ2-3, with D uncertain. Per germline, CDR1 ENHRY and CDR2 SYGVKD. V lost 6 bases and J 4 bases, leaving 8 bases between the germline ends. The CDR3 runs to 12 residues. The DNA of the CDR3 is TGTGCCATCAGCCGACTGGCAGATACGCAGTATTTT. It encodes CAISRLADTQYF.

V is TRBV6-1 and J is TRBJ1-2; TRBD1 might be the D (5 bases). The CDR3 has 15 amino acids. With 0 bases removed from V and 1 base from J, the gap between germline ends came to 9 bases. Germline V gene lookup returns CDR1 MNHNS and CDR2 SASEGT. The DNA for the CDR3 is TGTGCCAGCAGTGAAGCGTGGAGGGGTAACTATGGCTACACCTTC. Protein product: CASSEAWRGNYGYTF.

CDR3 loop: CASSRGEGYNEQFF. The CDR3, as DNA: TGTGCCAGCAGCCGGGGCGAGGGCTACAATGAGCAGTTCTTC. The chain employs TRBV4-2 and TRBJ2-1; D possibly matches TRBD1 or TRBD2 (5 bases each). V gave up 4 bases and J gave up 3 bases, with 10 bases separating them. Germline V gene sequence: CDR1 LGHNA, CDR2 YNFKEQ. The CDR3 covers 14 residues.

V and J are TRBV6-5 and TRBJ1-2; weak D call: TRBD1 (5 bases). V lost 5 bases, J lost 2 bases, and 12 bases lay in between. CDR1 MNHEY and CDR2 SVGAGI come from the germline V gene. CDR3 length equals 14 residues. The CDR3 region is CASSPTRQNYGYTF. CDR3 coding DNA: TGTGCCAGCAGTCCTACCAGACAGAACTATGGCTACACCTTC.